The entry below describes one T cell receptor beta chain. Antigen specificity is unknown. This entry is derived from a study of T cell clones after liver transplantation. Study overall: Tolerance: complete withdrawal held at least one year, liver enzymes staying within twice normal. Study outcomes and limitations: Conclusions were preliminary, with small, heterogeneous patient groups.

Profiled with immunoSEQ multiplex PCR; TCRdb holds only in-frame clones, not every one. Of around 70,000 clones listed, roughly 92% were seen once; the top ten hold 0.8% to 1%. The CDR3 has 15 residues. After removal of 1 base from V and 4 bases from J, the junction contained 5 bases not matched to a gene. Germline loops: CDR1 LGHNT, CDR2 FRNRAP. Source: CD4+ T cells from blood, taken less than 27 months after liver transplant. This sequence originates from a human patient who received a liver transplant. Some T cells could come from the graft donor. J is TRBJ2-5 and V is TRBV12-5, with 8 nucleotides matching TRBD1. This chain's CDR3 is CASGLDQGQGETQYF. Written as DNA, the CDR3 is TGTGCTAGTGGTTTGGACCAAGGACAGGGAGAGACCCAGTACTTC. Filled out from reference TRBV12-5 and TRBJ2-5, the complete variable domain reads DARVTQTPRHKVTEMGQEVTMRCQPILGHNTVFWYRQTMMQGLELLAYFRNRAPLDDSGMPKDRFSAEMPDATLATLKIQPSEPRDSAVYFCASGLDQGQGETQYFGPGTRLLVL.